Below, 8 T cell receptor beta chains from the same sample are listed, as sequenced in a study of blood T cell repertoires in COVID-19. Profiling relied on immunoSEQ multiplex PCR, and the TCRdb table lists in-frame clones only, not all of them. The profile covers more than 150,000 clones, with about 86% appearing a single time and around 8.3% taken by the ten largest. Sequences were obtained from peripheral blood. Every receptor here comes from a man aged 60 to 69 with acute or convalescent COVID-19.

This sequence joins TRBV11-3 and TRBJ1-6; D gene uncertain. The germline V gene encodes CDR1 SGHNT and CDR2 YENEEA. The CDR3 runs to 13 residues. Trimming removed 0 bases from V and 8 bases from J, with 5 bases in between. CDR3 sequence reads: CASSLDIHSPLHF. The CDR3 bases are TGTGCCAGCAGCTTAGATATCCATTCACCCCTCCACTTT.

The chain's CDR3 is CASSESRFGGANYGYTF. The CDR3 DNA sequence: TGTGCCAGCAGTGAATCTAGATTCGGAGGAGCTAACTATGGCTACACCTTC. This rearrangement joins TRBV25-1 to TRBJ1-2; D unresolved. The CDR3 is 17 residues long. Per the germline V gene, CDR1 is MGHDK and CDR2 is SYGVNS. V was trimmed by 1 base and J by 0 bases, leaving 15 bases between them.

This chain uses TRBV30 with TRBJ1-1, with TRBD1 identical over 9 bases. Trimming removed 1 base from V and 4 bases from J; junction bases left unmatched: 1. CDR1 GTSNPN and CDR2 SVGIG come from the germline V gene (reference sequence). CDR3 length: 13 amino acids. CDR3 coding DNA: TGTGCCTGGAGTGCGGACAGGGGCACTGAAGCTTTCTTT. This translates into CAWSADRGTEAFF.

For this clone: With a much larger clone just one base away, this may be a read error. The genes are TRBV28 and TRBJ2-7; 7 bases align to TRBD1. The CDR3 sequence is 14 residues long. V shed 1 base and J 2 bases; nucleotides not matched to a gene: 2. The germline V gene encodes CDR1 MDHEN and CDR2 SYDVKM. CDR3: CASSLFDRAYEQYF. CDR3 coding DNA: TGTGCCAGCAGTTTATTCGACAGGGCCTACGAGCAGTACTTC. Full variable domain (outside the CDR3, taken from reference TRBV28 and TRBJ2-7): DVKVTQSSRYLVKRTGEKVFLECVQDMDHENMFWYRQDPGLGLRLIYFSYDVKMKEKGDIPEGYSVSREKKERFSLILESASTNQTSMYLCASSLFDRAYEQYFGPGTRLTVT.

The V call is TRBV24-1, the J call TRBJ1-5; no definite D call. Per germline, CDR1 KGHDR and CDR2 SFDVKD. This CDR3 comprises 12 residues. V was pared by 6 bases and J by 5 bases, with 7 bases between. CDR3 sequence: CATSFRDQPQHF. CDR3 bases: TGTGCCACCAGTTTTCGCGATCAGCCCCAGCATTTT.

The chain joins TRBV5-1 to TRBJ2-7; 8 positions match TRBD1. This CDR3 comprises 16 residues. Germline V CDR1 and CDR2: SGHRS, YFSETQ. V dropped 1 base and J dropped 5; count of bases not matched to a gene: 11. The CDR3 spells CASSLRPGQVSDEQYF. The CDR3, as DNA: TGCGCCAGCAGCTTGAGACCGGGACAGGTATCCGACGAGCAGTACTTC.

This clone occurred once. V is TRBV29-1 and J is TRBJ1-1, with D possibly matching TRBD1 (5 bases). There are 14 residues in the CDR3. Germline CDR1 SQVTM, CDR2 ANQGSEA. Trimming pared 3 bases from V and 1 base from J, leaving 12 bases between. This CDR3 reads CSVESGGANTEAFF. In nucleotides, the CDR3 is TGCAGCGTTGAGTCAGGCGGGGCGAACACTGAAGCTTTCTTT.

The chain employs TRBV4-2 and TRBJ2-7; TRBD2 matches at 14 bases. Germline V gene sequence: CDR1 LGHNA, CDR2 YNFKEQ. The CDR3 spans 21 residues. V gave up 3 bases and J gave up 1 base; unmatched junction bases: 17. CDR3 residues: CASSHRQAVGTSGSGSYEQYF. The CDR3 DNA reads as TGTGCCAGCAGCCACCGACAGGCGGTCGGGACTAGCGGGAGTGGGTCCTACGAGCAGTACTTC.